Listed below are T cell receptor beta chains from one sample, sequenced in a study of shared clonotypes between healthy human individuals. Sequenced by immunoSEQ multiplex PCR; TCRdb stores in-frame clones only, minus some. The profile shows a few million clones, around 95% of them singletons. The sequenced material came from naive CD8+ T cells from PBMCs. All receptors derive from a man aged 18 to 35 in good health. Some clones in this sample may be carry-over from other donors' samples. Both conserved end residues are part of each CDR3. A D gene is named only where the DNA matches it firmly. For some rows the clone size is stated as once, few or many, or as a class when expanded; others skip it.

j_call | d_call | v_call | clone_size | cdr3_aa | cdr3_nt
TRBJ2-4 | TRBD1 | TRBV6-1 | . | CASSERTGAGDIQYF | TGTGCCAGCAGTGAACGGACAGGGGCTGGGGACATTCAGTACTTC
TRBJ2-7 | . | TRBV4-3 | . | CASSQDNVRLAYEQYF | TGCGCCAGCAGCCAAGATAATGTGAGGCTAGCTTACGAGCAGTACTTC
TRBJ1-5 | . | TRBV28 | . | CASSPRAGVIRNSNQPQHF | TGTGCCAGCAGCCCCCGTGCAGGGGTAATACGAAATAGCAATCAGCCCCAGCATTTT
TRBJ2-7 | TRBD1 | TRBV14 | . | CASRLTGWVEQYF | TGTGCCAGCAGGCTGACAGGGTGGGTCGAGCAGTACTTC
TRBJ1-4 | . | TRBV5-5 | . | CASSFTQGRHEKLFF | TGTGCCAGCAGCTTCACACAGGGTCGACATGAAAAACTGTTTTTT
TRBJ1-1 | . | TRBV7-8 | few | CASSLALGVNTEAFF | TGTGCCAGCAGCTTAGCGCTAGGGGTGAACACTGAAGCTTTCTTT
TRBJ2-2 | . | TRBV10-2 | . | CASSDRLNALTGELFF | TGCGCCAGCAGTGATCGGCTTAACGCACTCACCGGGGAGCTGTTTTTT
TRBJ2-7 | . | TRBV6-5 | . | CASVNLGGTYEQYF | TGTGCCAGCGTGAATCTTGGGGGGACCTACGAGCAGTACTTC
TRBJ2-7 | TRBD1 | TRBV5-1 | . | CASSLEPGTAAYEQYF | TGCGCCAGCAGCTTGGAACCCGGGACAGCAGCCTACGAGCAGTACTTC
TRBJ2-5 | TRBD2 | TRBV7-6 | . | CASSLGYPSGLQETQYF | TGTGCCAGCAGCTTGGGTTATCCTAGCGGCCTCCAAGAGACCCAGTACTTC
TRBJ2-7 | . | TRBV5-6 | . | CASSLGGDYEQYF | TGTGCCAGCAGCTTGGGGGGCGACTACGAGCAGTACTTC
TRBJ2-3 | TRBD2 | TRBV5-6 | . | CASSLWEGLADTQYF | TGTGCCAGCAGCTTGTGGGAGGGGTTAGCAGATACGCAGTATTTT